The present TCR beta chain was sequenced within a study of T cells after somatic rescue of genetic block. The CDR3 runs 16 residues. Germline-derived CDR1 and CDR2 are SGHRS and YFSETQ. V shed 2 bases, J shed 5 bases, and the junction held 6 bases outside the gene matches. Sequencing used immunoSEQ multiplex PCR; TCRdb keeps in-frame clones, though not all of them. The sample lists roughly 15,000 clones, under 75% seen once, with under 25% in the top ten. The rearrangement joins TRBV5-1 to TRBJ2-2, with 10 nucleotides matching TRBD2. The sample taken for sequencing was peripheral blood mononuclear cells (PBMCs). This TCR was sampled from a boy younger than 18. The CDR3 spells CASSFGTSVITGELFF. In DNA, the CDR3 is TGCGCCAGCAGCTTCGGGACTAGCGTAATAACCGGGGAGCTGTTTTTT.